The rows below give T cell receptor beta chains drawn from one sample of a study of blood T cell repertoires in COVID-19. Clones were sequenced by immunoSEQ multiplex PCR, and TCRdb holds only the in-frame ones, with some missing. The sample yields about 210,000 clones, 75% to 85% seen once. Source material: peripheral blood. Receptors were obtained from a woman aged 70-85 years with COVID-19, enrolled during active disease. CDR3s include the opening cysteine and the closing phenylalanine or tryptophan. The D gene is left open where the match is weak. Size tells how often a clone was seen (once, few, many) or the class of an expanded clone, and some rows leave it out.

>NA|NA|TRBJ1-2|TRBV7-9|15
TGTGCCAGCAGCTTGCTTAGCGGTTTAGGCTATGGCTACACCTTC
CASSLLSGLGYGYTF
>TRBD1|NA|TRBJ1-5|TRBV7-9|14
TGTGCCAGCAGCCTGGACAGGGACCCCCAGCCCCAGCATTTT
CASSLDRDPQPQHF
>NA|NA|TRBJ1-1|TRBV6-5|14
TGTGCCAGCAGCCGAAACGACATAAACACTGAAGCTTTCTTT
CASSRNDINTEAFF
>TRBD2|few|TRBJ2-5|TRBV9|17
TGTGCCAGCAGCACGGGGACTAGCGGGAGACCCCAAGAGACCCAGTACTTC
CASSTGTSGRPQETQYF
>TRBD2|NA|TRBJ2-3|TRBV27|15
TGTGCCAGCAGTCATTGGGCTAGCGGGACAGATACGCAGTATTTT
CASSHWASGTDTQYF
>NA|NA|TRBJ2-5|TRBV7-2|15
TGTGCCAGCAGCTTAGATAACAGGGGGGGGGAGACCCAGTACTTC
CASSLDNRGGETQYF
>NA|NA|TRBJ1-6|TRBV5-1|16
TGCGCCAGCAGCTTGGATCACGGACAGAAGAATTCACCCCTCCACTTT
CASSLDHGQKNSPLHF
>NA|NA|TRBJ2-7|TRBV5-1|14
TGCGCCAGCAGCTTTAGCGCGGGGACCTACGAGCAGTACTTC
CASSFSAGTYEQYF
>TRBD1|few|TRBJ1-1|TRBV7-2|14
TGTGCCAGCAGCTTAAAGGGGGCGCGGACTGAAGCTTTCTTT
CASSLKGARTEAFF
>TRBD2|NA|TRBJ2-7|TRBV19|15
TGTGCCAGTAGTCCTACGACTAGCGGGCTTTACGAGCAGTACTTC
CASSPTTSGLYEQYF
>TRBD2|NA|TRBJ2-1|TRBV15|19
TGTGCCACCAGCGGCGTCACCGGGACTAGCGGGAGGGAGATGAATGAGCAGTTCTTC
CATSGVTGTSGREMNEQFF
>NA|few|TRBJ1-1|TRBV24-1|13
TGTGCCACCAGTGATCCCGGGAGTACTGAAGCTTTCTTT
CATSDPGSTEAFF
>NA|NA|TRBJ2-2|TRBV30|15
TGTGCCTGGATGGGGGGACAGTCGAACACCGGGGAGCTGTTTTTT
CAWMGGQSNTGELFF
>NA|NA|TRBJ1-1|TRBV18|14
TGTGCCAGCTCACCACGGGAGGGCGACGCTGAAGCTTTCTTT
CASSPREGDAEAFF
>TRBD2|NA|TRBJ2-5|TRBV5-4|14
TGTGCCAGCAGCTCGCCGGGACTAGGGGAGACCCAGTACTTC
CASSSPGLGETQYF
>NA|once|TRBJ1-1|TRBV18|13
TGTGCCAGCTCTACCGGGACATGGAGTGAAGCTTTCTTT
CASSTGTWSEAFF
>NA|few|TRBJ2-7|TRBV5-1|15
TGCGCCAGCAGCTCGGTACCGGGTAGTGGCGACGAGCAGTACTTC
CASSSVPGSGDEQYF
>NA|NA|TRBJ1-4|TRBV18|16
TGTGCCAGCTCACCACCTGGGTGGGGCGATAATGAAAAACTGTTTTTT
CASSPPGWGDNEKLFF
>NA|NA|TRBJ1-5|TRBV18|15
TGTGCCAGCTCACCACCGTTTGGGGAGAATCAGCCCCAGCATTTT
CASSPPFGENQPQHF
>NA|NA|TRBJ1-6|TRBV5-1|15
TGCGCCAGCAGCTTGGACAGAATCTCTAATTCACCCCTCCACTTT
CASSLDRISNSPLHF
>TRBD1|many|TRBJ2-7|TRBV28|14
TGTGCCAGCAGCCTCGGACAGGGTAACTACGAGCAGTACTTC
CASSLGQGNYEQYF
>NA|NA|TRBJ2-7|TRBV6-1|16
TGTGCCAGCAGTGAAGGGACTACGGCAGGGACCCACGAGCAGTACTTC
CASSEGTTAGTHEQYF
>TRBD1|once|TRBJ2-7|TRBV6-5|16
TGTGCCAGCAGTTCCGGGACAGCGATAACCCTCGGCGAGCAGTACTTC
CASSSGTAITLGEQYF
>NA|NA|TRBJ2-2|TRBV5-1|15
TGCGCCAGCAGCTTTGGAGGGCTCGTGGCCGGGGAGCTGTTTTTT
CASSFGGLVAGELFF
>TRBD1|NA|TRBJ2-7|TRBV9|15
TGTGCCAGCAGCGTAGACGGACAGGGGGCCGACGAGCAGTACTTC
CASSVDGQGADEQYF
>TRBD1|NA|TRBJ1-2|TRBV4-1|13
TGCGCCAGCAGCCAAGACAGGGGGCTCGGCTACACCTTC
CASSQDRGLGYTF
>NA|NA|TRBJ2-4|TRBV11-3|15
TGTGCCAGCAGCCTTTTCAGCGGCGTGGGGAACATTCAGTACTTC
CASSLFSGVGNIQYF
>NA|NA|TRBJ2-3|TRBV28|15
TGTGCCAGCAGAAGAGGGGGAGCCACAACAGATACGCAGTATTTT
CASRRGGATTDTQYF
>TRBD1|NA|TRBJ2-7|TRBV6-1|15
TGTGCCAGCAGTGAACTAGGACAGGGGGCCGGCGAGCAGTACTTC
CASSELGQGAGEQYF